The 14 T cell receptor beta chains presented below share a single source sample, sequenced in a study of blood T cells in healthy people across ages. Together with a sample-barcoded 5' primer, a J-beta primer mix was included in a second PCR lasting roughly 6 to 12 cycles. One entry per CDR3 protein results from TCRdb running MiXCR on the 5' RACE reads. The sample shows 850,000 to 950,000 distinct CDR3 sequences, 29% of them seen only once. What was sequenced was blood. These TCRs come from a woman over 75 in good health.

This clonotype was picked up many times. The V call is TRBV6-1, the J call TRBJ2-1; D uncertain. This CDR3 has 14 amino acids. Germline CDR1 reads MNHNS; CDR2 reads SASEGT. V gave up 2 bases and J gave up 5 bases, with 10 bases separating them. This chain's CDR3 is CASSERSRNNEQFF. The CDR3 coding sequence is TGTGCCAGCAGTGAAAGGAGTAGAAACAATGAGCAGTTCTTC.

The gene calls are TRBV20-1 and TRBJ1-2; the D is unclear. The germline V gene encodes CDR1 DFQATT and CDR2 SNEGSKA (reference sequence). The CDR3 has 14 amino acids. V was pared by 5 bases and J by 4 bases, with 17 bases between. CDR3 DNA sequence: TGCAGTGCTCTAGCTGACTTACAGAGCTATGGCTACACCTTC. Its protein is CSALADLQSYGYTF.

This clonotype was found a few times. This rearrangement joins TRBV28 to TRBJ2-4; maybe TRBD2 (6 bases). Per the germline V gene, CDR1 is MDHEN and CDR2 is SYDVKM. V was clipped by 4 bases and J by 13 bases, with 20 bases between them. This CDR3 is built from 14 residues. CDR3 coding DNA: TGTGCCAGCAGTTCGCCAGGAGGGCTTATCAAGCAGTACTTC. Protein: CASSSPGGLIKQYF.

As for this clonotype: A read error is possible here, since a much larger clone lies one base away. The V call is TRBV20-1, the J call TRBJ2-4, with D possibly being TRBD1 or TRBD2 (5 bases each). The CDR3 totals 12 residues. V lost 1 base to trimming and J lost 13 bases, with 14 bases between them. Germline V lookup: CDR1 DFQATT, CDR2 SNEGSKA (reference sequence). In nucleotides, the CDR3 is TGCAGTGCTAGAGTGGCCAGCTGGGGGCAGTACTTC. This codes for CSARVASWGQYF.

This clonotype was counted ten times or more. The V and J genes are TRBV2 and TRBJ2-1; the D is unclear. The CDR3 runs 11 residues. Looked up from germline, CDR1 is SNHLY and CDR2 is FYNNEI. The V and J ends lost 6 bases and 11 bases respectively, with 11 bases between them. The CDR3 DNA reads TGTGCCAGCAGCGATCCGGGCCAGCAGTTCTTC. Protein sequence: CASSDPGQQFF.

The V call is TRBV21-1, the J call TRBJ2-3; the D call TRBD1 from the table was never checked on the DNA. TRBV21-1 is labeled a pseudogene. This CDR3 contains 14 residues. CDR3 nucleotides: TGTGCCAGCAGGAAAGGGACAGGGACAGATACGCAGTATTTT. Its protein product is CASRKGTGTDTQYF.

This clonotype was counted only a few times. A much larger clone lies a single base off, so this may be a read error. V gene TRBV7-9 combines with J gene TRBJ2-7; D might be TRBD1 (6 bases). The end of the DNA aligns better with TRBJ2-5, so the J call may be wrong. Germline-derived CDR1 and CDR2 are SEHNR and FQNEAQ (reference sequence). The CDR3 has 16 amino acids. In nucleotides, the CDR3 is TGTGCCAGCGGCTCGTCAGGGGTCAGCGCGGGAGAGACCCAGTACTTC. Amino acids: CASGSSGVSAGETQYF.

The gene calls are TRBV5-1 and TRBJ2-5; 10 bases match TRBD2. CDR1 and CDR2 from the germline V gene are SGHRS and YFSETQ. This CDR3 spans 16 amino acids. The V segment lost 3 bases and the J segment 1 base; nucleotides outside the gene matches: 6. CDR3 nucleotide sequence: TGCGCCAGCAGCTCCCTAGCGGGGGCCCTCCAAGAGACCCAGTACTTC. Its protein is CASSSLAGALQETQYF.

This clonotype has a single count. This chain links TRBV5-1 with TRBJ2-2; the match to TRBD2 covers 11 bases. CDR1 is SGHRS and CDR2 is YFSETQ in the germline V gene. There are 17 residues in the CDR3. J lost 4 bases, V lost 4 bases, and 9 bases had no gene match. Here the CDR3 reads CASSPGLAALSTGELFF. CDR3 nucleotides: TGCGCCAGCAGCCCGGGACTAGCGGCCCTCAGCACCGGGGAGCTGTTTTTT.

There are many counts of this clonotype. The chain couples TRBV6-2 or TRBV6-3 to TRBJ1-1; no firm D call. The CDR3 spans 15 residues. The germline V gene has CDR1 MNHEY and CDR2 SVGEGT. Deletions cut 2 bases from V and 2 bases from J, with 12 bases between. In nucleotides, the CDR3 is TGTGCCAGCAGTTACCCACTGGGAGGCAACACTGAAGCTTTCTTT. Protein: CASSYPLGGNTEAFF.

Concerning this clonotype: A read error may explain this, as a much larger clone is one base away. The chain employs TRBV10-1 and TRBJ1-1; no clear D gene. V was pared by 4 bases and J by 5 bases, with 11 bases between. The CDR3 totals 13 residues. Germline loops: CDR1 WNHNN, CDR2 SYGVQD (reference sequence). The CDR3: CASSVRPRTEAFF. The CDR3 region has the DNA TGCGCCAGCAGTGTTCGTCCGAGGACTGAAGCTTTCTTT.

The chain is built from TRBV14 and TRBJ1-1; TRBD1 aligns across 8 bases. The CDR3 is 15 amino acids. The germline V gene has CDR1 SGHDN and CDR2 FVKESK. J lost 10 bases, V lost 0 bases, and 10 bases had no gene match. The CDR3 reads CASSQDRGRGRLAFF. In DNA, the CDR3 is TGTGCCAGCAGCCAAGATCGGGGCAGGGGGCGGTTAGCTTTCTTT.

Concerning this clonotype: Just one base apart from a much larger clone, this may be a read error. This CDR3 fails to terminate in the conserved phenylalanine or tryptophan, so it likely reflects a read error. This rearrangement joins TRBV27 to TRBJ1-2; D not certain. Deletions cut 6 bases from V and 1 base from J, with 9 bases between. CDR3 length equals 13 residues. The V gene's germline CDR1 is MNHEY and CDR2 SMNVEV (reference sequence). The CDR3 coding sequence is TGTGCCAGCAGGGGAACTAATAACTATGGCTACACCGTC. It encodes CASRGTNNYGYTV.

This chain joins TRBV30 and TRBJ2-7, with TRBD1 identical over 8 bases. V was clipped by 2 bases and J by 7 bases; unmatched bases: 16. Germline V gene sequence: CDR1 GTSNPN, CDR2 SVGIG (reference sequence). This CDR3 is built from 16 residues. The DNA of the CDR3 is TGTGCCTGGAGTTTGTCCGGGACAGGAGGGGCGGGGGAGCAGTACTTC. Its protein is CAWSLSGTGGAGEQYF.